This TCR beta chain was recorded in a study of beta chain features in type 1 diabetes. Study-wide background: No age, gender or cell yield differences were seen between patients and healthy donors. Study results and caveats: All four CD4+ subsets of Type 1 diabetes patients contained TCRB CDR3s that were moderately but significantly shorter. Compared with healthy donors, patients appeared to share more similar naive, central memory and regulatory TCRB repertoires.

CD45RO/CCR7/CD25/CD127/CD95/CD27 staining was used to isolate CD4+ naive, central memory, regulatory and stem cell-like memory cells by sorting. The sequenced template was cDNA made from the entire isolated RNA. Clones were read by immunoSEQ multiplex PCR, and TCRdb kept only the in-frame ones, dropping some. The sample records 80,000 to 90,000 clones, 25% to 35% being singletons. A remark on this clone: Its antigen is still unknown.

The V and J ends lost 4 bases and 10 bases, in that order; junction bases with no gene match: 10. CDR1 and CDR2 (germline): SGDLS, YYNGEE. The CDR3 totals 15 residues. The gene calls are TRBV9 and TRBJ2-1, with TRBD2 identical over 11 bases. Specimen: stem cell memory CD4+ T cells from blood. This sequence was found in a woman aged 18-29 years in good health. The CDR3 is CASSITGLAEGEQFF. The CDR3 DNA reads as TGTGCCAGCAGCATCACGGGACTAGCGGAAGGGGAGCAGTTCTTC.